Listed below are T cell receptor beta chains from one sample, sequenced in a study of cytomegalovirus exposure and HLA in healthy donors. Some clones are missing from TCRdb's copy, which holds only in-frame ones; the method was immunoSEQ multiplex PCR. The table records some 99,000 clones, about 88% of them present only once. Sample: PBMCs. The receptors derive from a woman aged 18 to 35 in good health and CMV-seronegative. The CDR3 runs from the conserved cysteine through the conserved F or W. The order of the fields is J gene, D gene, V gene, clone size, CDR3 protein, CDR3 DNA. The D gene is left open where the match is weak. Only some rows state a clone size, as once, few, many or a class for expanded clones.

TRBJ2-7	TRBD1	TRBV27	few	CASSTRQGFHEQYF	TGTGCCAGCAGTACAAGACAGGGCTTCCACGAGCAGTACTTC
TRBJ2-5	TRBD1	TRBV30	-	CAWRGEGAILYF	TGTGCCTGGAGGGGAGAGGGGGCCATCCTGTACTTC
TRBJ2-1	-	TRBV6-1	-	CASSEAGGAASYNEQFF	TGTGCCAGCAGTGAAGCGGGGGGAGCGGCCTCCTACAATGAGCAGTTCTTC
TRBJ2-1	TRBD2	TRBV4-1	-	CASSLPGLAGKRSSYNEQFF	TGCGCCAGCAGCCTCCCGGGACTAGCGGGAAAGAGAAGCTCCTACAATGAGCAGTTCTTC
TRBJ2-7	TRBD1	TRBV30	-	CAWSVRTGREQYF	TGTGCCTGGAGTGTAAGGACAGGGAGGGAGCAGTACTTC
TRBJ2-1	TRBD1	TRBV27	once	CASSWDSYNEQFF	TGTGCCAGCAGTTGGGACAGCTACAATGAGCAGTTCTTC
TRBJ2-7	-	TRBV19	-	CASSIDLVYEQYF	TGTGCCAGTAGTATAGATCTCGTTTACGAGCAGTACTTC
TRBJ2-7	TRBD1	TRBV10-3	once	CAIKGRTGTGFPEQYF	TGTGCCATCAAAGGGAGGACCGGGACAGGATTTCCAGAGCAGTACTTC
TRBJ1-2	TRBD1	TRBV7-3	-	CASSILRQGKNYGYTF	TGTGCCAGCAGCATCCTCCGACAGGGTAAAAACTATGGCTACACCTTC
TRBJ1-4	TRBD1	TRBV18	-	CASSEQGATNEKLFF	TGTGCCAGCTCGGAGCAGGGGGCAACTAATGAAAAACTGTTTTTT
TRBJ1-2	-	TRBV7-2	-	CASSKDSNYGYTF	TGTGCCAGCAGCAAAGACAGCAACTATGGCTACACCTTC
TRBJ1-4	TRBD1	TRBV7-2	-	CASSLGSTGGANEKLFF	TGTGCCAGCAGCTTAGGTTCGACAGGGGGGGCTAATGAAAAACTGTTTTTT
TRBJ2-3	-	TRBV7-8	-	CASSFSQITDTQYF	TGTGCCAGCAGCTTTTCACAGATCACAGATACGCAGTATTTT
TRBJ2-2	TRBD2	TRBV27	-	CATGTSGSTGELFF	TGTGCCACCGGGACTAGCGGGTCCACCGGGGAGCTGTTTTTT
TRBJ2-7	-	TRBV7-6	-	CASSLVPGTYEQYF	TGTGCCAGCAGCTTAGTGCCGGGAACCTACGAGCAGTACTTC
TRBJ2-6	-	TRBV9	-	CASSVGSGPSKANVLTF	TGTGCCAGCAGCGTAGGGTCAGGCCCCTCTAAGGCCAACGTCCTGACTTTC
TRBJ2-7	TRBD1	TRBV4-3	-	CASSQDPTGAYEQYF	TGCGCCAGCAGCCAAGATCCGACAGGGGCCTACGAGCAGTACTTC
TRBJ2-1	TRBD2	TRBV5-6	-	CASSLGTSRYEQFF	TGTGCCAGCAGCTTAGGGACTAGCAGGTATGAGCAGTTCTTC
TRBJ2-2	TRBD1	TRBV9	-	CASSATGEAGELFF	TGTGCCAGCAGCGCGACAGGGGAAGCCGGGGAGCTGTTTTTT
TRBJ1-2	-	TRBV4-3	-	CASSHDPAGDNYGYTF	TGCGCCAGCAGCCACGATCCCGCCGGGGATAACTATGGCTACACCTTC
TRBJ2-5	TRBD1	TRBV5-1	-	CASSPGQPQETQYF	TGCGCCAGCAGCCCGGGACAGCCCCAAGAGACCCAGTACTTC
TRBJ1-2	TRBD1	TRBV19	-	CASSNDRGHGYTF	TGTGCCAGTAGTAACGACAGGGGACATGGCTACACCTTC
TRBJ1-5	TRBD1	TRBV19	many	CASSSDRAKYQPQHF	TGTGCCAGTAGTTCCGACAGGGCGAAGTATCAGCCCCAGCATTTT
TRBJ2-7	-	TRBV7-3	-	CASSLNGGTYEQYF	TGTGCCAGCAGCTTAAATGGGGGCACCTACGAGCAGTACTTC
TRBJ2-5	-	TRBV5-1	-	CASSLGGDRNQETQYF	TGCGCCAGCAGCTTGGGGGGGGACAGAAACCAAGAGACCCAGTACTTC
TRBJ2-7	TRBD2	TRBV30	once	CAWSSGGAGDEQYF	TGTGCCTGGAGTAGCGGGGGGGCCGGCGACGAGCAGTACTTC
TRBJ1-2	-	TRBV28	-	CASSLGGLVYTF	TGTGCCAGCAGTTTGGGGGGGCTAGTCTACACCTTC
TRBJ2-3	TRBD2	TRBV7-2	-	CASSLVPPSGAADTQYF	TGTGCCAGCAGCTTAGTTCCCCCTAGCGGGGCGGCAGATACGCAGTATTTT
TRBJ2-1	-	TRBV11-1	-	CASWDSRGSYNEQFF	TGTGCCAGCTGGGACTCCCGGGGCAGCTACAATGAGCAGTTCTTC
TRBJ2-1	-	TRBV5-4	-	CASSYSIREGNRNEQFF	TGTGCCAGCAGCTATAGCATACGAGAGGGCAACCGCAATGAGCAGTTCTTC
TRBJ2-7	-	TRBV28	-	CASSSIVGDRYEQYF	TGTGCCAGCAGTTCCATAGTGGGAGACAGGTACGAGCAGTACTTC
TRBJ1-1	TRBD1	TRBV6-1	-	CAIQLQGANTEAFF	TGTGCCATTCAACTACAGGGGGCGAACACTGAAGCTTTCTTT
TRBJ1-1	TRBD1	TRBV29-1	-	CSVVGDRNTEAFF	TGCAGCGTTGTCGGGGACAGAAACACTGAAGCTTTCTTT
TRBJ1-2	-	TRBV27	-	CASAGGNYGYTF	TGTGCCAGCGCCGGGGGGAACTATGGCTACACCTTC
TRBJ2-1	-	TRBV28	-	CASSGQGSYNEQFF	TGTGCCAGCTCGGGGCAGGGGTCGTACAATGAGCAGTTCTTC
TRBJ1-2	-	TRBV5-4	-	CATSRIGTDGYTF	TGTGCCACCTCGCGGATAGGTACCGATGGCTACACCTTC
TRBJ1-5	-	TRBV4-3	-	CASSQVYEGPTQPQHF	TGCGCCAGCAGCCAAGTTTATGAGGGTCCGACTCAGCCCCAGCATTTT
TRBJ2-3	TRBD2	TRBV28	-	CASRLAGGLDTQYF	TGTGCCAGCAGACTAGCGGGGGGCCTAGATACGCAGTATTTT
TRBJ2-5	TRBD2	TRBV9	-	CASSIAGGPLQETQYF	TGTGCCAGCAGCATCGCGGGGGGGCCCCTCCAAGAGACCCAGTACTTC
TRBJ1-4	-	TRBV9	-	CASSARGSANEKLFF	TGTGCCAGCAGCGCCAGGGGTTCAGCTAATGAAAAACTGTTTTTT
TRBJ2-7	-	TRBV5-6	-	CASRGAPSSYEQYF	TGTGCCAGCAGAGGGGCGCCGAGCTCCTACGAGCAGTACTTC
TRBJ1-1	TRBD1	TRBV7-9	-	CASSHQGAEAFF	TGTGCCAGCAGCCATCAGGGGGCTGAAGCTTTCTTT
TRBJ1-2	TRBD1	TRBV27	-	CASSTGTANYGYTF	TGTGCCAGCAGTACCGGGACAGCAAACTATGGCTACACCTTC
TRBJ2-1	-	TRBV4-3	-	CASSHVLSSYNEQFF	TGCGCCAGCAGCCACGTGTTGAGCTCCTACAATGAGCAGTTCTTC
TRBJ1-1	TRBD1	TRBV27	-	CASSISGTANTEAFF	TGTGCCAGCAGTATATCCGGGACAGCGAACACTGAAGCTTTCTTT
TRBJ1-1	-	TRBV29-1	-	CSVIGKGLSEAFF	TGCAGCGTTATTGGTAAGGGGCTCTCTGAAGCTTTCTTT
TRBJ2-1	-	TRBV14	-	CASSQESMRQFF	TGTGCCAGCAGCCAAGAAAGCATGCGGCAGTTCTTC
TRBJ1-3	-	TRBV6-5	-	CASSYTASGNTIYF	TGTGCCAGCAGTTATACAGCCTCTGGAAACACCATATATTTT
TRBJ2-1	TRBD1	TRBV27	once	CASSSYGQGPDPNEQFF	TGTGCCAGCAGTTCCTACGGACAGGGACCCGACCCGAATGAGCAGTTCTTC
TRBJ2-1	-	TRBV5-1	-	CASSLDTAGSSYNEQFF	TGCGCCAGCAGCTTGGATACTGCGGGGAGCTCCTACAATGAGCAGTTCTTC
TRBJ2-5	TRBD1	TRBV4-3	once	CASSQDNRDRETQYF	TGCGCCAGCAGCCAAGATAACAGGGACAGAGAGACCCAGTACTTC
TRBJ2-7	TRBD1	TRBV27	-	CASSRGPEQYF	TGTGCCAGCAGTAGGGGGCCCGAGCAGTACTTC
TRBJ2-1	-	TRBV5-6	-	CASSLGGHKQFF	TGTGCCAGCAGCTTGGGGGGGCATAAGCAGTTCTTC
TRBJ2-3	TRBD1	TRBV4-3	-	CASSQDGGQGSDTQYF	TGCGCCAGCAGCCAAGATGGGGGACAGGGTTCAGATACGCAGTATTTT
TRBJ2-1	TRBD1	TRBV2	-	CASFGDSYNEQFF	TGTGCCAGCTTTGGGGACAGCTACAATGAGCAGTTCTTC
TRBJ1-1	-	TRBV6-5	-	CASSQTPGGAFF	TGTGCCAGCAGTCAAACCCCCGGAGGGGCTTTCTTT
TRBJ2-6	-	TRBV4-3	-	CASSQGWGNGANVLTF	TGCGCCAGCAGCCAAGGATGGGGCAATGGGGCCAACGTCCTGACTTTC